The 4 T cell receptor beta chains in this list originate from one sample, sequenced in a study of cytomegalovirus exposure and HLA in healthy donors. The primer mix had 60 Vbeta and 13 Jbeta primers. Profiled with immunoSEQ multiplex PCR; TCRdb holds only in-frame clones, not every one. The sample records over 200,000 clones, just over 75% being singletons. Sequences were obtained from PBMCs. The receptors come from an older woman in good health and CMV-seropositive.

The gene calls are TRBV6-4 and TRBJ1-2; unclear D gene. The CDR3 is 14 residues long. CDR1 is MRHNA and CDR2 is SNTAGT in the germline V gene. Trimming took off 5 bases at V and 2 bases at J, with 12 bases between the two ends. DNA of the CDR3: TGTGCCAGCAGTCCAACCACAGTAAACTATGGCTACACCTTC. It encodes CASSPTTVNYGYTF.

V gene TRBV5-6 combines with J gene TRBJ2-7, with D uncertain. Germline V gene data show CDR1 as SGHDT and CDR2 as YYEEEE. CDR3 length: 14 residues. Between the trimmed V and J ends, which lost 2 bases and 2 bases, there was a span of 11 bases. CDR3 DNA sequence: TGTGCCAGCAGCTTTCAGAACCCTCCCTACGAGCAGTACTTC. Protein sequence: CASSFQNPPYEQYF.

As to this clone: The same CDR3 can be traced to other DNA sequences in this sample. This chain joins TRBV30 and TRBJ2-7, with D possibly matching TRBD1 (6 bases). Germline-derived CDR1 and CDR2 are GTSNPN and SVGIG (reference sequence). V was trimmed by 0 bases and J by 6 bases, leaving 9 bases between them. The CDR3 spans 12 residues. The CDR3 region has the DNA TGTGCCTGGAGTGTACTAGGGGGCGAGCAGTACTTC. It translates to CAWSVLGGEQYF.

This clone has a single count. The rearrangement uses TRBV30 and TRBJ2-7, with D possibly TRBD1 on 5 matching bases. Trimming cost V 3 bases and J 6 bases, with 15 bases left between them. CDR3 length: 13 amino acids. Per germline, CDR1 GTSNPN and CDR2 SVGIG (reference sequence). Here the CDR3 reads CAWSPRTYGEQYF. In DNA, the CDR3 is TGTGCCTGGAGCCCCCGGACATATGGCGAGCAGTACTTC.